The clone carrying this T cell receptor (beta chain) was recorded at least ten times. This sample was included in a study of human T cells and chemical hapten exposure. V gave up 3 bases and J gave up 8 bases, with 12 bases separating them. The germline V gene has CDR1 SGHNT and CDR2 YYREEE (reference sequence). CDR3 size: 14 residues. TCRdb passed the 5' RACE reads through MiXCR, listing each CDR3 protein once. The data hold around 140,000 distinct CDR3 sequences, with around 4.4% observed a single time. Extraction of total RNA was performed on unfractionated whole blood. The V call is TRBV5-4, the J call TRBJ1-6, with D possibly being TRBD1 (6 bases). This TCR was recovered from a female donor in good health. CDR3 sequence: CASSWRTEDSPLHF. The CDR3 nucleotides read TGTGCCAGCAGCTGGAGGACAGAAGATTCACCCCTCCACTTT.